These 9 T cell receptor beta chains were sequenced from one sample in a study of early T cells in non-severe SARS-CoV-2 infection. Using its own MiXCR run on the 5' RACE reads, TCRdb lists one record per CDR3 protein. The sample consists of over 50,000 distinct CDR3 sequences, around 8% of them appearing once. Material: whole blood. Receptors originate from an adult who was a healthcare worker with PCR-confirmed SARS-CoV-2 infection or an uninfected control (not recorded which).

This clonotype has just a few counts. The chain has TRBV5-8 and TRBJ2-5; no reliable D call. The V end lost 4 bases, the J end lost 4 bases, and 14 bases lay between the germline ends. From germline, CDR1 is SGHTS and CDR2 YDEGEE. The CDR3 totals 14 residues. The CDR3 loop is CASSLADGSETQYF. CDR3 sequence (DNA): TGTGCCAGCAGCCTGGCGGACGGATCAGAGACCCAGTACTTC.

This CDR3 is CASSVLQGMNTEAFF. The CDR3 DNA sequence: TGTGCCAGCAGCGTACTGCAGGGCATGAACACTGAAGCTTTCTTT. The chain joins TRBV9 to TRBJ1-1; maybe TRBD1 (5 bases). This CDR3 spans 15 amino acids. V lost 1 base and J lost 0, with 10 bases in between. Per germline, CDR1 SGDLS and CDR2 YYNGEE.

The chain links TRBV19 to TRBJ1-6; D uncertain. CDR3 length: 14 amino acids. Germline V gene data show CDR1 as LNHDA and CDR2 as SQIVND (reference sequence). Trimming pared 5 bases from V and 6 bases from J, leaving 11 bases between. The CDR3 DNA reads TGTGCCAGTAGTCTGGGAATGGGTAATTCACCCCTCCACTTT. Amino acids: CASSLGMGNSPLHF. The full variable domain, rest sourced from reference TRBV19 and TRBJ1-6, is DGGITQSPKYLFRKEGQNVTLSCEQNLNHDAMYWYRQDPGQGLRLIYYSQIVNDFQKGDIAEGYSVSREKKESFPLTVTSAQKNPTAFYLCASSLGMGNSPLHFGNGTRLTVT.

The chain links TRBV7-9 to TRBJ1-4, with D possibly being TRBD1 (6 bases). The V gene's germline CDR1 is SEHNR and CDR2 FQNEAQ (reference sequence). The CDR3 is 15 residues long. V gave up 5 bases and J gave up 7 bases, with 17 bases separating them. CDR3 region: CASSKRQDFGEKLFF. The CDR3 DNA reads TGTGCCAGCAGCAAAAGACAGGACTTTGGTGAAAAACTGTTTTTT.

This clonotype was counted between two and nine times. The chain carries TRBV12-3 or TRBV12-4 and TRBJ1-2; D might be TRBD1 (6 bases). The V and J ends lost 6 bases and 6 bases respectively, with 14 bases between them. CDR3 length: 13 residues. The CDR3 DNA reads TGTGCCAGCAGCCGACTACAGGGTAATGGCTACACCTTC. Translating it yields CASSRLQGNGYTF.

This clonotype was seen a handful of times. V usage is TRBV24-1 and J usage is TRBJ2-3; 8 bases are a match to TRBD1. J lost 0 bases, V lost 9 bases, and 7 bases had no gene match. The germline CDR1 and CDR2 sequences are KGHDR and SFDVKD. The CDR3 runs 15 residues. The CDR3 coding sequence is TGTGCCACCCGACAGACAGGGGAGAGCACAGATACGCAGTATTTT. Amino acid sequence: CATRQTGESTDTQYF.

This clonotype has just one count. This chain joins TRBV13 and TRBJ1-1; possible D gene TRBD1, 5 bases. The CDR3 is 13 residues long. CDR1 and CDR2 (germline): PRHDT, FYEKMQ (reference sequence). Trimming pared 5 bases from V and 10 bases from J, leaving 17 bases between. The CDR3: CASSPGGAQSAFF. DNA of the CDR3: TGTGCCAGCAGCCCCGGAGGGGCTCAATCAGCTTTCTTT.

V usage is TRBV7-2 and J usage is TRBJ2-1, with D hard to call. The CDR3 is made up of 12 amino acids. CDR1 SGHTA and CDR2 FQGNSA come from the germline V gene. The V gene lost 5 bases and the J gene lost 9 bases, with 11 bases spanning the gap. CDR3 DNA sequence: TGTGCCAGCAGCCCGCACGGGTTTGAGCAGTTCTTC. Translation: CASSPHGFEQFF.

This clonotype was observed a handful of times. The V gene is TRBV7-3, the J gene TRBJ2-3; 10 bases match TRBD2. Germline values: CDR1 SGHTA, CDR2 FQGTGA. The CDR3 length is 15 residues. The V segment lost 5 bases and the J segment 3 bases; nucleotides outside the gene matches: 5. CDR3 coding DNA: TGTGCCAGCAGCCGTAGCGGGGGGATGACAGATACGCAGTATTTT. Protein sequence: CASSRSGGMTDTQYF.